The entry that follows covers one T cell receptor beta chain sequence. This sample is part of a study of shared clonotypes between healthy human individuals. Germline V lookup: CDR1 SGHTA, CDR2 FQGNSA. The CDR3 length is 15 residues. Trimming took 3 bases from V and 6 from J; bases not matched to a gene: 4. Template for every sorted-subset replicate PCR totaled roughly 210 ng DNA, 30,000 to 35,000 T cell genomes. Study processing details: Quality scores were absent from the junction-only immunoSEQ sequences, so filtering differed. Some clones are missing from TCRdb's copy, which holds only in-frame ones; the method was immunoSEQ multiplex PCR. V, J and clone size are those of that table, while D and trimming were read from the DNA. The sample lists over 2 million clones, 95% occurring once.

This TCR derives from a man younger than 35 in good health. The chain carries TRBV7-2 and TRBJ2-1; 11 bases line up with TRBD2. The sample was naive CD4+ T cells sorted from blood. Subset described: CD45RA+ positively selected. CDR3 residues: CASSLGLAVGNEQFF. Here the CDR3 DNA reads TGTGCCAGCAGCTTGGGACTAGCGGTAGGCAATGAGCAGTTCTTC.